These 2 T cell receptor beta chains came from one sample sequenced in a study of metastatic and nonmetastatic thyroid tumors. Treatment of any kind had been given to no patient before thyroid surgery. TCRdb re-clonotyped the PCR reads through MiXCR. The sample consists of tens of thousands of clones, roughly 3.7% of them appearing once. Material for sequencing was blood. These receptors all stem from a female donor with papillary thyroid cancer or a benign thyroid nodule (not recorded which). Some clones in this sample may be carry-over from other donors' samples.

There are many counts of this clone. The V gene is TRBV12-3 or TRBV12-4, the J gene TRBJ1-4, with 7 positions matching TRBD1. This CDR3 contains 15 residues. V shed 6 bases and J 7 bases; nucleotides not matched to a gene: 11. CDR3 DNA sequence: TGTGCCAGCAGGCGAAGGGGGCGCATAGGTGAAAAACTGTTTTTT. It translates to CASRRRGRIGEKLFF.

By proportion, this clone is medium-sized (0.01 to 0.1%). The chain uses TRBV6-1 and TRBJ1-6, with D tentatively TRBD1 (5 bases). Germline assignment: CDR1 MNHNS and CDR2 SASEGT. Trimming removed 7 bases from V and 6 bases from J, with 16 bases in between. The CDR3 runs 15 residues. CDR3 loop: CASTRKGGGNSPLHF. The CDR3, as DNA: TGTGCCAGCACACGCAAAGGCGGGGGTAATTCACCCCTCCACTTT.